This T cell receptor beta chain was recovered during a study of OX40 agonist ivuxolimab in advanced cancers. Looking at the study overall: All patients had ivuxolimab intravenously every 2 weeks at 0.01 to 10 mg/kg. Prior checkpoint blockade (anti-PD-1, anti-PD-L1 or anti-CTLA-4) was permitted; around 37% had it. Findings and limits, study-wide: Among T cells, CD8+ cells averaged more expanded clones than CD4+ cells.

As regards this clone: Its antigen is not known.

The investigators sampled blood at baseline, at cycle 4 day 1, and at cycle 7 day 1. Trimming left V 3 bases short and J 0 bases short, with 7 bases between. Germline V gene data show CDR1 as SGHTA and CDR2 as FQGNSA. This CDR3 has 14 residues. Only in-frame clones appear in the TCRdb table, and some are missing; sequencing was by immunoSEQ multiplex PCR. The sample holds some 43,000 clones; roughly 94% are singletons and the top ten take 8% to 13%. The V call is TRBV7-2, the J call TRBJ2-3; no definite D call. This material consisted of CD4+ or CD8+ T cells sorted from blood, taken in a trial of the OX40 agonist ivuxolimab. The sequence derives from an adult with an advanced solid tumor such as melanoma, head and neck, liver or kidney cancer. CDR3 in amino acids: CASSFSLSTDTQYF. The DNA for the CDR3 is TGTGCCAGCAGCTTCTCCCTCAGCACAGATACGCAGTATTTT.